A selection of T cell receptor beta chains follows, all from one sample in a study of shared clonotypes between healthy human individuals. Data came from immunoSEQ multiplex PCR; TCRdb stores just in-frame clones and leaves some out. The sample has 400,000 to 550,000 clones; around three quarters are singletons. Sequenced input: PBMCs. The receptors shown here come from a woman aged 40 to 49 in good health. Some clones in this sample may be carry-over from other donors' samples. Each CDR3 is given without its conserved first and last residue. A D gene is named only where the DNA matches it firmly.

>TRBV5-1|.|TRBJ2-1
ASSLATGIKNNEQF
>TRBV6-4|TRBD1|TRBJ1-2
ASSDSAGGYGYT
>TRBV18|.|TRBJ2-1
ASSPGTLDEQF
>TRBV4-1|.|TRBJ2-7
ASSPSVIYEQY
>TRBV5-1|TRBD2|TRBJ2-1
ASSVYRTSGDEQF
>TRBV11-3|.|TRBJ2-1
ASSLFGQGNEQF
>TRBV19|TRBD2|TRBJ2-7
ASSSPGLAYEQY
>TRBV5-1|TRBD2|TRBJ2-5
ASSPIAGGRETQY
>TRBV11-2|.|TRBJ2-4
ASSLDTIRSLAKNIQY
>TRBV10-3|.|TRBJ1-1
AISEKERLEAF
>TRBV5-1|.|TRBJ1-1
ASSLADEVNTEAF
>TRBV7-8|.|TRBJ2-5
ASSPTPGGTQY
>TRBV5-1|TRBD1|TRBJ2-3
ASSPGTGGADTQY
>TRBV19|TRBD1|TRBJ1-5
ASSIGTGFNQPQH
>TRBV7-8|TRBD2|TRBJ2-7
ASSLAAGGSYEQY